This T cell receptor (beta chain) is from a study of cytomegalovirus exposure and HLA in healthy donors. Concerning this clone itself: Its specificity is unknown.

The PCR used 60 Vbeta and 13 Jbeta primers. Measured with immunoSEQ multiplex PCR; TCRdb has only the in-frame clones, and not every one. This sample carries 160,000 or so clones, around 82% of them seen once, and the ten largest clones take about 10%. Regarding the study as a whole: Immune exposure information comprised only CMV serostatus.

Germline V CDR1 and CDR2: LNHDA, SQIVND (reference sequence). This CDR3 has 21 amino acids. The V end lost 2 bases, the J end lost 6 bases, and 32 bases lay between the germline ends. The receptor comes from a man between 50 and 59 years old in good health and CMV-seropositive. The source material was PBMCs. The chain employs TRBV19 and TRBJ2-1, with a tentative D call TRBD1 (5 bases). The CDR3 region is CASSIKETRLRALLGFNEQFF. In nucleotides, the CDR3 is TGTGCCAGTAGTATAAAAGAAACGCGACTCAGGGCCCTTTTGGGATTCAATGAGCAGTTCTTC.